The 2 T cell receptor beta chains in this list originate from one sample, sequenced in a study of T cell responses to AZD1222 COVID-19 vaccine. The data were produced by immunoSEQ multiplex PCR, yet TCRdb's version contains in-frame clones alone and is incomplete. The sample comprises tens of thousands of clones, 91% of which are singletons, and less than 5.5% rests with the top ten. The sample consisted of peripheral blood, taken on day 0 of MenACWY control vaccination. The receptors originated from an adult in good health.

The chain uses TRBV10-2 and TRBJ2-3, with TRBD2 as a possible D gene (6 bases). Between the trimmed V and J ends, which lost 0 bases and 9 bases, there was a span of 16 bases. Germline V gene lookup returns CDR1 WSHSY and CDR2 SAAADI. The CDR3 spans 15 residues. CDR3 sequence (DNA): TGCGCCAGCAGTGAGTCTCTGGGGGGTCATGGGACGCAGTATTTT. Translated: CASSESLGGHGTQYF.

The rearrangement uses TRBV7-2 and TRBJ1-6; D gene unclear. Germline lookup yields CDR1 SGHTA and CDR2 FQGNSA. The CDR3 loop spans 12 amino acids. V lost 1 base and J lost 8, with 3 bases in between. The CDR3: CASSLDYSPLHF. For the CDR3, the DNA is TGTGCCAGCAGCTTAGACTATTCACCCCTCCACTTT. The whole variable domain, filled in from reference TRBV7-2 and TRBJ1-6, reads GAGVSQSPSNKVTEKGKDVELRCDPISGHTALYWYRQSLGQGLEFLIYFQGNSAPDKSGLPSDRFSAERTGGSVSTLTIQRTQQEDSAVYLCASSLDYSPLHFGNGTRLTVT.